This T cell receptor beta chain was sequenced during a study of blood T cell repertoires in COVID-19. About the research overall: Donors in the United States, Italy and Spain gave samples during acute or convalescent COVID-19.

This clone was seen more than once but under ten times. As originally analysed: Estimation of nucleated cell counts was performed using reference gene primer amplification. Sequencing used immunoSEQ multiplex PCR; TCRdb keeps in-frame clones, though not all of them. Clone size and V and J calls were adopted from that table, with D and trimming inferred from the DNA. This sample yields over 200,000 clones, of which 70% to 90% are seen a single time; about a sixth belongs to the top ten. Germline CDR1 and CDR2: LGHDT and YNNKEL (reference sequence). The trim removed 8 bases at V and 3 bases at J, leaving 9 bases unmatched. This CDR3 is 14 amino acids long. Donors of Cohort 3 who recovered were those that had two negative PCRs, clearance, or symptom resolution.

This chain connects TRBV3-1 (or the pseudogene TRBV3-2) to TRBJ2-5, with 7 bases that match TRBD2. This sequence was found in a man between 18 and 35 years old who had recovered from COVID-19. The sample comprised PBMCs or T cells enriched from blood (not recorded which). The CDR3 DNA reads as TGTGCCAGCCGAGGAGCGGGGCAGAAAGAGACCCAGTACTTC. It codes for CASRGAGQKETQYF.